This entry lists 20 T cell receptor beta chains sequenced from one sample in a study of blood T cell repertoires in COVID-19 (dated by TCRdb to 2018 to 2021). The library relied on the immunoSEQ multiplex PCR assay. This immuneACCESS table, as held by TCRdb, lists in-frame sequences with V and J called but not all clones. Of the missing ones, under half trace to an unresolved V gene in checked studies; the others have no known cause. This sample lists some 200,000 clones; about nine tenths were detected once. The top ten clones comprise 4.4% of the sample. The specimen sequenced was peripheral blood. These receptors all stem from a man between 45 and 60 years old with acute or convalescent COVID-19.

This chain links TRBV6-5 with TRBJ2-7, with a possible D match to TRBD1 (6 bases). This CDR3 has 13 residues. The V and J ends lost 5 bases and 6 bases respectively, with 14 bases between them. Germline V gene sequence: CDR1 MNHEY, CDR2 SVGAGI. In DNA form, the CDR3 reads TGTGCCAGCAGTCCCCCGGGCAGGGGCGAGCAGTACTTC. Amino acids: CASSPPGRGEQYF.

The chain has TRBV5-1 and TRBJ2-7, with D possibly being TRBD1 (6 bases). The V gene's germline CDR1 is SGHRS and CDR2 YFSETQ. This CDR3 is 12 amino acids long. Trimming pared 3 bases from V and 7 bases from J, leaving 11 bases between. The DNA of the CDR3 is TGCGCCAGCAGCTCACAGGGTGTGGAGCAGTACTTC. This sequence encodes CASSSQGVEQYF.

Here the CDR3 reads CASSPSTGGEQYF. CDR3 nucleotide sequence: TGTGCCAGCAGCCCCTCGACAGGGGGGGAGCAGTACTTC. The rearrangement uses TRBV7-7 and TRBJ2-7; TRBD1 matches at 9 bases. Germline V gene sequence: CDR1 SSHAT, CDR2 FNYEAQ (reference sequence). The CDR3 is 13 residues long. V shed 5 bases and J 7 bases; nucleotides not matched to a gene: 6.

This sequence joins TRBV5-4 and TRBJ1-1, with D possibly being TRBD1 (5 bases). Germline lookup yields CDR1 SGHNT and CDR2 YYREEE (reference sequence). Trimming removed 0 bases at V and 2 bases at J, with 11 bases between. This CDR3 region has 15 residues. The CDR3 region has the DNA TGTGCCAGCAGCTTGGGAAGCAGGGCTAACACTGAAGCTTTCTTT. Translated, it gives CASSLGSRANTEAFF.

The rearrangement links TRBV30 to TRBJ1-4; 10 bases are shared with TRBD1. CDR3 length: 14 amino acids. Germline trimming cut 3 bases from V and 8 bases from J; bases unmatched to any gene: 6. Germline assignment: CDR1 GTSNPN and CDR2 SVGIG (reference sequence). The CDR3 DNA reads TGTGCCTGGAGCAGGACAGGGGGGAGGGAAAAACTGTTTTTT. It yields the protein CAWSRTGGREKLFF. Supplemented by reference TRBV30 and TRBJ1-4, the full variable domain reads SQTIHQWPATLVQPVGSPLSLECTVEGTSNPNLYWYRQAAGRGLQLLFYSVGIGQISSEVPQNLSASRPQDRQFILSSKKLLLSDSGFYLCAWSRTGGREKLFFGSGTQLSVL.

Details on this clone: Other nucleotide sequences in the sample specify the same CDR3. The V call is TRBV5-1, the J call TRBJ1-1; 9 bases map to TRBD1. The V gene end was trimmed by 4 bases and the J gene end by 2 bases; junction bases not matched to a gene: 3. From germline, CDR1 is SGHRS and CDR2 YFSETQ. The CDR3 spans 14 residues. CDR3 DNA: TGCGCCAGCAGCCCGGGACAGGGCAACACTGAAGCTTTCTTT. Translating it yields CASSPGQGNTEAFF.

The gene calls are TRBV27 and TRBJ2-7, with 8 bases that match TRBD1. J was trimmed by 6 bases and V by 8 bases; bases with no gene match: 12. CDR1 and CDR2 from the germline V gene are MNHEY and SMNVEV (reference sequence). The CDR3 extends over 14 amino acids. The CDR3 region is CASCDRGGNREQYF. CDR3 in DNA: TGTGCCAGCTGCGACAGGGGCGGTAATCGCGAGCAGTACTTC.

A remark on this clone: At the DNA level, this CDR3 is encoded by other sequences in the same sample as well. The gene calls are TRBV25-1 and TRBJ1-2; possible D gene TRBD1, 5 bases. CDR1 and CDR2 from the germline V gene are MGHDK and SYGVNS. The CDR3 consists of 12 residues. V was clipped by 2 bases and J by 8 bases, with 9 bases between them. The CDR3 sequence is CASSEQGYGYTF. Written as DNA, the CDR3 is TGTGCCAGCAGTGAACAGGGTTACGGCTACACCTTC.

CDR3 in amino acids: CASSQGQALVTEAFF. CDR3 nucleotides: TGTGCCAGCAGCCAAGGACAGGCCCTCGTCACTGAAGCTTTCTTT. The rearrangement joins TRBV3-1 (or the pseudogene TRBV3-2) to TRBJ1-1; TRBD1 is a possible D gene (6 bases). This CDR3 contains 15 residues. The germline gives CDR1 LGHDT, CDR2 YNNKEL (reference sequence). Trimming left V 1 base short and J 4 bases short, with 13 bases between.

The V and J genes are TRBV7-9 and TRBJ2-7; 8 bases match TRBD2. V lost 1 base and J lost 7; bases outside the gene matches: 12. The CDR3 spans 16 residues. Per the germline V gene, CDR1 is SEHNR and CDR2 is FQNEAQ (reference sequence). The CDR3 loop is CASSLVVPSGSAEQYF. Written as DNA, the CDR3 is TGTGCCAGCAGCTTAGTGGTCCCTAGCGGGTCTGCGGAGCAGTACTTC.

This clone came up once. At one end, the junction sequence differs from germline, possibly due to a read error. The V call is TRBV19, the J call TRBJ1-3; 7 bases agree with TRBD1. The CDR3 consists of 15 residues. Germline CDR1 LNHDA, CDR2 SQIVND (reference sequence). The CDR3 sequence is CASSTSGQVPARLDF. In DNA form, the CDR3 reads TGTGCCAGTAGTACCAGCGGACAGGTCCCAGCCCGGTTGGATTTT.

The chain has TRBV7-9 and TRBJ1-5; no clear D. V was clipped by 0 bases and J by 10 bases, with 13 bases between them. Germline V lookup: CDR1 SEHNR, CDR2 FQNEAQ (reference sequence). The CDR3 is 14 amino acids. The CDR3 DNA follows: TGTGCCAGCAGCTTAGCCGACATTACTGGACCCCAGCATTTT. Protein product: CASSLADITGPQHF.

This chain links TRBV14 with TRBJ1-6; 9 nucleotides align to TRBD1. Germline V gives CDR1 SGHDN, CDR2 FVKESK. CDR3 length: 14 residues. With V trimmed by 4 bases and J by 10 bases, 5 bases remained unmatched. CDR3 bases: TGTGCCAGCAGCCTAAACAGGGGGCGATCACCCCTCCACTTT. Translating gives CASSLNRGRSPLHF.

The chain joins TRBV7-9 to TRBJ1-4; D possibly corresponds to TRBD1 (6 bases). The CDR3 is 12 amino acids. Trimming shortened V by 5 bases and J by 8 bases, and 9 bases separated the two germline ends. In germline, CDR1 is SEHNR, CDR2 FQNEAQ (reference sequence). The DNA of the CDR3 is TGTGCCAGCAGCCAGGGACAAGAAAAACTGTTTTTT. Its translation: CASSQGQEKLFF.

CDR3 region: CASSLTGLYQETQYF. As DNA, the CDR3 is TGTGCCAGCAGTTTAACAGGGCTGTACCAAGAGACCCAGTACTTC. The chain employs TRBV2 and TRBJ2-5, with D possibly being TRBD1 (6 bases). The CDR3 totals 15 residues. Germline V gene lookup returns CDR1 SNHLY and CDR2 FYNNEI. The germline V and J ends were trimmed by 5 bases and 0 bases, with 13 bases remaining between them.

CDR3 coding DNA: TGTGCCAGCAGCTTGGGGGGGAGGGAGGCCTACGAGCAGTACTTC. Translating it yields CASSLGGREAYEQYF. The chain is built from TRBV5-4 and TRBJ2-7; 7 nucleotides agree with TRBD2. The CDR3 has 15 amino acids. With V trimmed by 0 bases and J by 2 bases, 5 bases remained unmatched. The V gene's germline CDR1 is SGHNT and CDR2 YYREEE (reference sequence).

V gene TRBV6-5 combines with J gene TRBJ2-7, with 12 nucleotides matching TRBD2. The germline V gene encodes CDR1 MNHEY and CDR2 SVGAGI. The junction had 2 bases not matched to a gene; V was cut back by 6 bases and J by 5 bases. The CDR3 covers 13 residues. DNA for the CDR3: TGTGCCAGCAGACTAGCGGGGGGACACGAGCAGTACTTC. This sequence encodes CASRLAGGHEQYF.

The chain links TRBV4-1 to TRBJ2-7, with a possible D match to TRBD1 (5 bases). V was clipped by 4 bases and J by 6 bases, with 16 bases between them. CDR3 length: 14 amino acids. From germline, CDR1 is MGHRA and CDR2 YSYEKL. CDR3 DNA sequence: TGCGCCAGCAGCCCTCTGGGTCAGGGTGGCGAGCAGTACTTC. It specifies CASSPLGQGGEQYF.

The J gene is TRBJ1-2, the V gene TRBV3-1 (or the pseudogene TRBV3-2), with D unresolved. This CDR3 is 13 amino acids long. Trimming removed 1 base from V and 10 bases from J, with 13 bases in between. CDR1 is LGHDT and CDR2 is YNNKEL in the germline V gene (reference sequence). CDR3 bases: TGTGCCAGCAGCCAAGGGCAGTCTGCCACCTACACCTTC. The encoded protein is CASSQGQSATYTF.

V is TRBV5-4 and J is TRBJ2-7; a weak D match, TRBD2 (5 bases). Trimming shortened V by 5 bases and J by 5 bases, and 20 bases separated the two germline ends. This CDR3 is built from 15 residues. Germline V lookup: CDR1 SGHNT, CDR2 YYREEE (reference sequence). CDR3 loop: CASSIGGATRDEQYF. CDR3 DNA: TGTGCCAGCAGTATAGGAGGAGCCACTAGGGACGAGCAGTACTTC.